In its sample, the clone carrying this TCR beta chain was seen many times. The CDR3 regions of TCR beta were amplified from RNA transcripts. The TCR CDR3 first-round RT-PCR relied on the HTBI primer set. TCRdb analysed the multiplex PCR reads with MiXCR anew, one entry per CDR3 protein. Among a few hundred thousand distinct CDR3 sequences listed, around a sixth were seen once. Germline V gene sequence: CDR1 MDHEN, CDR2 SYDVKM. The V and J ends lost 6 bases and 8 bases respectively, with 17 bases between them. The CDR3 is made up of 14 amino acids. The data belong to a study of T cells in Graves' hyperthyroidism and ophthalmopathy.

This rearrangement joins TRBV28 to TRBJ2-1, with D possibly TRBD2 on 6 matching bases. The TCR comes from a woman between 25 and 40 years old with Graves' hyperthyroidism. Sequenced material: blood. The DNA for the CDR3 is TGTGCCAGCAGCCCCCAGGCGGGACGGGATGAGCAGTTCTTC. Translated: CASSPQAGRDEQFF.